This T cell receptor (beta chain) was identified in a study of blood T cell repertoires in COVID-19. Study-wide background: Material from acute and convalescent COVID-19 was sourced from the United States, Italy and Spain.

The data were produced by immunoSEQ multiplex PCR, yet TCRdb's version contains in-frame clones alone and is incomplete. The sample records about 280,000 clones, just under 90% being singletons. V was pared by 6 bases and J by 6 bases, with 12 bases of the junction left unmatched. The CDR3 has 16 amino acids. Germline V gives CDR1 SGHNT, CDR2 YENEEA. Participants spanned ages roughly 18 to 90 years and resided in about 24 US areas. The V call is TRBV11-3, the J call TRBJ2-1; the match to TRBD1 covers 9 bases. The sequencing input was PBMCs or T cells enriched from blood (not recorded which). This clonotype was obtained from an older woman who had recovered from COVID-19. Written as DNA, the CDR3 is TGTGCCAGCAGTCCCGGGACAGGGTGGAGAAGCAATGAGCAGTTCTTC. It yields the protein CASSPGTGWRSNEQFF.